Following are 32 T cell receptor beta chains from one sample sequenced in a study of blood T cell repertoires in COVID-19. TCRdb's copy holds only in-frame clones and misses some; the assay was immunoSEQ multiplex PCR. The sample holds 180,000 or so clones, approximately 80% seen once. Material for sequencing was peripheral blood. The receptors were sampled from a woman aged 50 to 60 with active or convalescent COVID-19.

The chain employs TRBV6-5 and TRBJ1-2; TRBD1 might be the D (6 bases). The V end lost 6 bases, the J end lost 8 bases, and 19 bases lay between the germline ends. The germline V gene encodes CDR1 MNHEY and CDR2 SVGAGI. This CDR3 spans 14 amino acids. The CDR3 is CASRGEGRGAGYTF. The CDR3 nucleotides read TGTGCCAGCAGGGGGGAAGGCAGGGGTGCGGGCTACACCTTC.

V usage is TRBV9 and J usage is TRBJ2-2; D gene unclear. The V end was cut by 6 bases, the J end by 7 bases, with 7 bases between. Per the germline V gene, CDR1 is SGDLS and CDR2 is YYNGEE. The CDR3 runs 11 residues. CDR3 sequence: CASTSGGELFF. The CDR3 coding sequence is TGTGCCAGCACCTCGGGCGGGGAGCTGTTTTTT.

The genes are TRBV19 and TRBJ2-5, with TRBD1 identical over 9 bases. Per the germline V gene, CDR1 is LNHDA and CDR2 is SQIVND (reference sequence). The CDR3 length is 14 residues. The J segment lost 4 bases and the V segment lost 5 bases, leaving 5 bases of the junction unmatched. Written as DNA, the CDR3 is TGTGCCAGTAGTCGTACAGGGGGCGGAGAGACCCAGTACTTC. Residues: CASSRTGGGETQYF.

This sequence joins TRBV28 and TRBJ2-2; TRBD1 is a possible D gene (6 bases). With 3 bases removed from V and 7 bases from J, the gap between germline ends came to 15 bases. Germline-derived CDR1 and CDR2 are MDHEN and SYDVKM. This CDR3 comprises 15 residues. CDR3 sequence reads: CASSFPGQGGGELFF. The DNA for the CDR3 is TGTGCCAGCAGTTTCCCGGGACAAGGTGGCGGGGAGCTGTTTTTT.

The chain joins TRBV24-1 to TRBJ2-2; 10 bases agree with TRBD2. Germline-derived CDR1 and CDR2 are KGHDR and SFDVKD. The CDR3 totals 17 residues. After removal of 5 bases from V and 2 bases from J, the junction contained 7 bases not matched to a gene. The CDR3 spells CATSGGSGGLNTGELFF. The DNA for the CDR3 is TGTGCCACCAGTGGTGGTAGCGGGGGGCTTAACACCGGGGAGCTGTTTTTT.

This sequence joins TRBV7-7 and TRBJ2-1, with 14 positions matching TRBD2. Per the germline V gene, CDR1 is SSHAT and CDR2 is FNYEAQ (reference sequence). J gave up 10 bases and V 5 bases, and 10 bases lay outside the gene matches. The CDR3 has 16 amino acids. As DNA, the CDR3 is TGTGCCAGCAGCGCTGGGACTAGCGGGAGAGTTAGGGAGCAGTTCTTC. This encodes CASSAGTSGRVREQFF. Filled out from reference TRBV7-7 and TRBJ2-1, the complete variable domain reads GAGVSQSPRYKVTKRGQDVTLRCDPISSHATLYWYQQALGQGPEFLTYFNYEAQPDKSGLPSDRFSAERPEGSISTLTIQRTEQRDSAMYRCASSAGTSGRVREQFFGPGTRLTVL.

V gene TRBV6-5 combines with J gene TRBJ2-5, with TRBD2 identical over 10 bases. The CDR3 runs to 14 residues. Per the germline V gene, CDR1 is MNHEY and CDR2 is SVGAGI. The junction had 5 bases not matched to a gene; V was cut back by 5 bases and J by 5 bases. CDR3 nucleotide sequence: TGTGCCAGCAGTCTCCGAGCGGGAGGGGAGACCCAGTACTTC. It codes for CASSLRAGGETQYF.

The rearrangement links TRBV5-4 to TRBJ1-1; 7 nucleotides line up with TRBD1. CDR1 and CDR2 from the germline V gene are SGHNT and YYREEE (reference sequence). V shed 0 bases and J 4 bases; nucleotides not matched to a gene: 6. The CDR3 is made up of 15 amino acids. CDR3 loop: CASSLGGDRPTEAFF. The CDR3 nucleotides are TGTGCCAGCAGCTTGGGAGGGGACAGACCCACTGAAGCTTTCTTT.

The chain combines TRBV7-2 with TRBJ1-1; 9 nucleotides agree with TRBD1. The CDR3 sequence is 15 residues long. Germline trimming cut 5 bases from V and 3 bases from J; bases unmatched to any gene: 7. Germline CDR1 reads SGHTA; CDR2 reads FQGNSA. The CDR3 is CASSTRTGEDTEAFF. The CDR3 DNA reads TGTGCCAGCAGCACGCGGACAGGGGAAGACACTGAAGCTTTCTTT. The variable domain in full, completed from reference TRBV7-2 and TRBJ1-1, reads GAGVSQSPSNKVTEKGKDVELRCDPISGHTALYWYRQSLGQGLEFLIYFQGNSAPDKSGLPSDRFSAERTGGSVSTLTIQRTQQEDSAVYLCASSTRTGEDTEAFFGQGTRLTVV.

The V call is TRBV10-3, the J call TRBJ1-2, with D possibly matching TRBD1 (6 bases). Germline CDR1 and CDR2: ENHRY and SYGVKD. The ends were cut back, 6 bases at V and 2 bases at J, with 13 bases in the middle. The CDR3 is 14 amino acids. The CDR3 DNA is TGTGCCATCAGGAAAGACAGGACAAACTATGGCTACACCTTC. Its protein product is CAIRKDRTNYGYTF.

CDR3 sequence: CASSEWDSYQETQYF. The DNA of the CDR3 is TGTGCCAGCAGTGAATGGGACAGCTACCAAGAGACCCAGTACTTC. The chain employs TRBV6-1 and TRBJ2-5; 7 bases map to TRBD1. The ends lost 2 bases at V and 0 bases at J; junction bases unmatched: 3. Germline V gene data show CDR1 as MNHNS and CDR2 as SASEGT. The length of the CDR3 is 15 residues.

The CDR3 DNA follows: TGTGCCAGCAGTTTGGGGACAGATAATGAAAAACTGTTTTTT. Encoded protein: CASSLGTDNEKLFF. The V gene is TRBV28, the J gene TRBJ1-4, with 7 bases that match TRBD1. J was trimmed by 4 bases and V by 3 bases; bases with no gene match: 2. Germline CDR1 MDHEN, CDR2 SYDVKM. This CDR3 contains 14 residues.

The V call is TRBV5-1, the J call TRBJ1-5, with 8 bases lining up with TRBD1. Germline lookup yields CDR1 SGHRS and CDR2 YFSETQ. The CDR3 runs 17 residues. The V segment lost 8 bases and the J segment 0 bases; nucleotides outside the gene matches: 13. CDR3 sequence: CASRRSGTGYSNQPQHF. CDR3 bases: TGCGCCAGTAGACGATCCGGGACAGGTTATAGCAATCAGCCCCAGCATTTT.

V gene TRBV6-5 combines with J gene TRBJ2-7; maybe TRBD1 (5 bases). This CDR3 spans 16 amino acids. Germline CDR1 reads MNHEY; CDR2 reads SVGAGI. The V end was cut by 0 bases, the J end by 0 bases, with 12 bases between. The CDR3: CASSYSRTPTSYEQYF. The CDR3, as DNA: TGTGCCAGCAGTTACTCGAGGACACCGACCTCCTACGAGCAGTACTTC.

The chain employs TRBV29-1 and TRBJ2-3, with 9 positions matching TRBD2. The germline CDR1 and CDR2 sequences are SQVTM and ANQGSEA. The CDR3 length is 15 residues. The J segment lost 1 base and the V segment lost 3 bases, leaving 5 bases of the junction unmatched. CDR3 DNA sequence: TGCAGCGTTGAGTTTGAGCGGGAGGGCACAGATACGCAGTATTTT. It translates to CSVEFEREGTDTQYF.

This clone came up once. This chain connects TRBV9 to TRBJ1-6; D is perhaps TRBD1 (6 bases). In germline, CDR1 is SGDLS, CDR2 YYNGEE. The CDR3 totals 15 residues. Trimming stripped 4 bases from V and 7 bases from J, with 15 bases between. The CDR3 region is CASSPGDNLNSPLHF. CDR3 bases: TGTGCCAGCAGCCCAGGGGACAACCTGAATTCACCCCTCCACTTT.

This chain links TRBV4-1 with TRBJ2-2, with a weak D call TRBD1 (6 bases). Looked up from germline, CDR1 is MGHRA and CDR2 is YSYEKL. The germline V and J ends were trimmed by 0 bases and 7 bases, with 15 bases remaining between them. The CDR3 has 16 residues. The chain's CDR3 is CASSQDLARGFGELFF. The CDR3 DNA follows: TGCGCCAGCAGCCAAGATCTGGCCAGGGGATTCGGGGAGCTGTTTTTT.

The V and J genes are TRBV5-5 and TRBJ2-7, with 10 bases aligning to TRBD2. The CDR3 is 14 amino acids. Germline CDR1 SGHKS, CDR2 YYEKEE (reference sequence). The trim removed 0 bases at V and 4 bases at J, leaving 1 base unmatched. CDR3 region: CASSLASGSYEQYF. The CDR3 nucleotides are TGTGCCAGCAGCTTGGCTAGCGGGAGTTACGAGCAGTACTTC.

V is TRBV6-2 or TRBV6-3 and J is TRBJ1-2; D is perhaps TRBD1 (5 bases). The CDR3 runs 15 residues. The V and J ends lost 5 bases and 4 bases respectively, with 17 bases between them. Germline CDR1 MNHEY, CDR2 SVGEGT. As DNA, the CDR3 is TGTGCCAGCAGTGCCCTCGCCCAGGGCCCCTATGGCTACACCTTC. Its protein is CASSALAQGPYGYTF.

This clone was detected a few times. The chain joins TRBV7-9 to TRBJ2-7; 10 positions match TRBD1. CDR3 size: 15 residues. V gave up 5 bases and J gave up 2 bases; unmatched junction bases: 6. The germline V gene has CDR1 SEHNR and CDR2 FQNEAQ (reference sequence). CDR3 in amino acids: CASSPGTGVAYEQYF. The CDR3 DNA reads TGTGCCAGCAGCCCGGGGACAGGGGTCGCCTACGAGCAGTACTTC.

The CDR3 sequence is CASSQGGGGNQPQHF. CDR3 nucleotides: TGTGCCAGCAGCCAGGGAGGGGGGGGAAATCAGCCCCAGCATTTT. V gene TRBV3-1 (or the pseudogene TRBV3-2) combines with J gene TRBJ1-5, with D tentatively TRBD1 (6 bases). The V end lost 3 bases, the J end lost 4 bases, and 13 bases lay between the germline ends. The length of the CDR3 is 15 residues. From germline, CDR1 is LGHDT and CDR2 YNNKEL (reference sequence).

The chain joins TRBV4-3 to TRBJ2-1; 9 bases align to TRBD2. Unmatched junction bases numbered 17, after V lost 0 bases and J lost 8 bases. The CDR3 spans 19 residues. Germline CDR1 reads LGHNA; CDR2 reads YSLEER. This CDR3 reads CASSQEWGDSGGIHYEQFF. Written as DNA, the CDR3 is TGCGCCAGCAGCCAAGAATGGGGTGACAGCGGGGGGATACACTATGAGCAGTTCTTC.

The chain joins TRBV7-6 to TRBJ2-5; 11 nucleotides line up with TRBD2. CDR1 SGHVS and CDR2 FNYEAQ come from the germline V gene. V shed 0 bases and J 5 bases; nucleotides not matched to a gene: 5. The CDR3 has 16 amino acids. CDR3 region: CASSLAVAGGPETQYF. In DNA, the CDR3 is TGTGCCAGCAGCTTAGCCGTAGCGGGGGGGCCCGAGACCCAGTACTTC.

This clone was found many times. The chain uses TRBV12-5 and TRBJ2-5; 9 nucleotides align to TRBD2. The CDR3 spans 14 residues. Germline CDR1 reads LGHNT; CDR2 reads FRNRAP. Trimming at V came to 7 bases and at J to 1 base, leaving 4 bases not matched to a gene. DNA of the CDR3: TGTGCTAGTGCCGCTAGCGGGGCCCAAGAGACCCAGTACTTC. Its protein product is CASAASGAQETQYF.

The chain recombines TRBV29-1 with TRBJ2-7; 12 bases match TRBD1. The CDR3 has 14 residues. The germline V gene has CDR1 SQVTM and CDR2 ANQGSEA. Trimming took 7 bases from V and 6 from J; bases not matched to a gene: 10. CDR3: CSAILRDRGREQYF. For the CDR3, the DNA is TGCAGCGCAATCCTCCGGGACAGGGGGCGCGAGCAGTACTTC.

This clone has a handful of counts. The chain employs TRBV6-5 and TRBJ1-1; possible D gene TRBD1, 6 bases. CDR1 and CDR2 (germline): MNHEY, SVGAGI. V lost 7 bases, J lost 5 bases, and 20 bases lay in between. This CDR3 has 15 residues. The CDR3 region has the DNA TGTGCCAGCACCGGGGGCTTGGGGGGGCGAACTGAAGCTTTCTTT. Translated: CASTGGLGGRTEAFF.

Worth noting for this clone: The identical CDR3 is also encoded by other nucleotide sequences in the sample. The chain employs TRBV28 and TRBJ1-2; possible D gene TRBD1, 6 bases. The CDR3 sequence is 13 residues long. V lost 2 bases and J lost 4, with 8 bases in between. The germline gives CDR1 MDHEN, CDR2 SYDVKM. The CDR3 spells CASSLGTPYGYTF. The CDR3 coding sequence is TGTGCCAGCAGTTTAGGGACACCCTATGGCTACACCTTC.

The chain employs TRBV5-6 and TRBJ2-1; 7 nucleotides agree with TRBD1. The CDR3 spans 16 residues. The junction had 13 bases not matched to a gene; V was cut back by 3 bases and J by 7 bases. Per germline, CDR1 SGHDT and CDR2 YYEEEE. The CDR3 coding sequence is TGTGCCAGCAGCTCCCCCGGGACAGAGGCTGAAAATGAGCAGTTCTTC. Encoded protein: CASSSPGTEAENEQFF.

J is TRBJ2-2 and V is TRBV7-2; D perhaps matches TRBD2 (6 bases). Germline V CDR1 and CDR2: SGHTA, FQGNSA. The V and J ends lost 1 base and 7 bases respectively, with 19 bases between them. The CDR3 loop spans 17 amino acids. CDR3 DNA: TGTGCCAGCAGCTTAGGGTCTAGCCCTGTGGGGGGCGGGGAGCTGTTTTTT. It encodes CASSLGSSPVGGGELFF.

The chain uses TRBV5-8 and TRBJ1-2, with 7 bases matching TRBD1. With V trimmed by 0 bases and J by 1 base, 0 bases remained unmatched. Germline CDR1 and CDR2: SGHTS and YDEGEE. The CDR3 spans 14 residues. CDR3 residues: CASSLDRGNYGYTF. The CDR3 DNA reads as TGTGCCAGCAGCTTGGACAGGGGTAACTATGGCTACACCTTC.

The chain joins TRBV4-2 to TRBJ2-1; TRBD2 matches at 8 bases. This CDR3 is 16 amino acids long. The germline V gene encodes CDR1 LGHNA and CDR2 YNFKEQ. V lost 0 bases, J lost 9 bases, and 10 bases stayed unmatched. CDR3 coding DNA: TGTGCCAGCAGCCAAGATGTCCTAGTAGCGGGGAGTGAGCAGTTCTTC. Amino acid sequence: CASSQDVLVAGSEQFF.

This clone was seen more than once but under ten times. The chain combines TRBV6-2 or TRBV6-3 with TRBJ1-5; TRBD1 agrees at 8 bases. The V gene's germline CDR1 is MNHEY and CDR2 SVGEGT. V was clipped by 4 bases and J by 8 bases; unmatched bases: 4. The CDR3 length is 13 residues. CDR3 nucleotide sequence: TGTGCCAGCAGTTCAGGGGGCTGGGAGCCCCAGCATTTT. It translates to CASSSGGWEPQHF.